This T cell receptor (beta chain) is from a study of blood T cell repertoires in COVID-19. TCRdb keeps only in-frame clones here, not all; method: immunoSEQ multiplex PCR. The profile shows 150,000 to 180,000 clones, under 85% of them singletons. This clone occurred once. The CDR3 sequence is 14 residues long. V was cut by 1 base and J by 7 bases, with 13 bases left in between. Germline V lookup: CDR1 LNHDA, CDR2 SQIVND (reference sequence). This receptor was obtained from a man aged 55 to 70 with COVID-19, enrolled during active disease. The J gene is TRBJ1-2, the V gene TRBV19; D possibly corresponds to TRBD1 (6 bases). Specimen: peripheral blood. CDR3 in DNA: TGTGCCAGTAGTATAGGGCAGGGGCAGGGTGGCTACACCTTC. As protein: CASSIGQGQGGYTF.